This T cell receptor beta chain was found in a study of CD8 T cells in ankylosing spondylitis. General observations from the study: A motif of roughly 8 highly homologous TCR beta variants was seen as apparently characteristic of ankylosing spondylitis blood. Significantly higher representation of disease-linked clones was reported for matched ankylosing spondylitis synovial fluid. Reactive arthritis synovial fluid and blood were previously reported to contain some motif variants.

Details on this clonotype: Its cognate antigen is unknown.

TCR beta libraries were made by quantitative 5'-RACE with molecular barcodes. TCRdb used MiXCR to reprocess the 5' RACE reads, holding one entry per CDR3 protein. Of hundreds of thousands of distinct CDR3 sequences in the sample, approximately 26% were seen once. Germline V gives CDR1 SGDLS, CDR2 YYNGEE. V was trimmed by 0 bases and J by 4 bases, leaving 10 bases between them. The CDR3 consists of 14 residues. The material sequenced was blood, either unsorted or a sorted T cell fraction (not recorded which). The V call is TRBV9, the J call TRBJ2-5; perhaps TRBD2 as D (6 bases). This sequence was found in a male donor with ankylosing spondylitis. CDR3 bases: TGTGCCAGCAGCGTAGAGGGAGGTGGAGAGACCCAGTACTTC. This gives the protein CASSVEGGGETQYF. Complete variable domain (other parts from reference TRBV9 and TRBJ2-5): DSGVTQTPKHLITATGQRVTLRCSPRSGDLSVYWYQQSLDQGLQFLIQYYNGEERAKGNILERFSAQQFPDLHSELNLSSLELGDSALYFCASSVEGGGETQYFGPGTRLLVL.